This T cell receptor (beta chain) was observed in a study of blood T cell repertoires in COVID-19. Study information: T cells, B-cell-depleted T cells, or PBMCs supplied cDNA or gDNA.

In the original processing: Scientists estimated how many nucleated cells there were by amplifying reference gene primers. Produced via immunoSEQ multiplex PCR; TCRdb's table is partial and in-frame only. V, J and clone size are those of that table, while D and trimming were read from the DNA. The data contain some 200,000 clones, nearly 90% of them singletons. The length of the CDR3 is 17 residues. V dropped 2 bases and J dropped 4 bases, with 20 bases sitting between them. The germline CDR1 and CDR2 sequences are SGHTA and FQGNSA. V gene TRBV7-2 combines with J gene TRBJ1-2; D unclear. The sequencing sample was made of peripheral blood. The TCR was taken from a woman aged 18-35 years who had recovered from COVID-19. CDR3 in amino acids: CASSLREPFYQLYGYTF. CDR3 in DNA: TGTGCCAGCAGCTTACGGGAGCCTTTTTACCAGCTCTATGGCTACACCTTC.